Sequencing of this T cell receptor (beta chain) was carried out in a study of blood T cell repertoires in COVID-19. Whole-study context: Sample material is recorded as cDNA or gDNA derived from T cells, B-cell-depleted T cells, or PBMCs.

This table comes from immunoSEQ multiplex PCR, and its TCRdb copy is limited to in-frame clones, with some not included. The repertoire has 66,000 or so clones, about four fifths of them found once; the top ten carry 8.5% to 10%. The CDR3 spans 9 residues. Germline CDR1 and CDR2: SEHNR and FQNEAQ (reference sequence). V was clipped by 5 bases and J by 14 bases, with 7 bases between them. This sequence joins TRBV7-9 and TRBJ1-5; D unclear. Sequenced material: peripheral blood. This receptor was obtained from a human donor in a cohort sampled during active COVID-19. CDR3 in amino acids: CASSPFKHF. The CDR3 DNA is TGTGCCAGCAGCCCCTTTAAGCATTTT.